Sequencing of this TCR beta chain was carried out in a study of control samples from healthy donors and cancer patients. This clone has more than one count but fewer than ten. Measured with immunoSEQ multiplex PCR; TCRdb has only the in-frame clones, and not every one. Of tens of thousands of clones detected, around nine tenths appear once; the ten largest clones hold around 5.1%. V was clipped by 2 bases and J by 2 bases, with 7 bases between them. The V gene's germline CDR1 is LGHDT and CDR2 YNNKEL (reference sequence). The CDR3 loop spans 13 amino acids. The TCR was taken from a man between 60 and 75 years old with colorectal cancer. J is TRBJ2-7 and V is TRBV3-1 (or the pseudogene TRBV3-2), with D hard to call. Sample: PBMCs. The CDR3 DNA reads as TGTGCCAGCAGCCAACGGGCCACCTACGAGCAGTACTTC. Protein product: CASSQRATYEQYF.